This T cell receptor (beta chain) was sequenced in a study of T cell repertoires in cytomegalovirus infection. Study background: Both CMV infection and a matching HLA type were indicated by public TCR beta signatures.

CDR3 length: 12 residues. Germline assignment: CDR1 SEHNR and CDR2 FQNEAQ (reference sequence). V shed 5 bases and J shed 8 bases, with 10 bases lying between them. TCRdb redid the calling of the reads with MiXCR, one entry per CDR3 protein. Among 350,000 to 450,000 distinct CDR3 sequences listed, about a sixth were seen once. The sample comprised PBMCs. This sequence was found in a human donor in good health (CMV status not recorded). Some clones in this sample may be carry-over from other donors' samples. The gene calls are TRBV7-9 and TRBJ2-1, with a weak D call TRBD2 (6 bases). In nucleotides, the CDR3 is TGTGCCAGCAGCGTCTCTAGCGATGAGCAGTTCTTC. Protein sequence: CASSVSSDEQFF.